This TCR beta chain is from a study of blood T cell repertoires in COVID-19. V was cut by 5 bases and J by 0 bases, with 10 bases left in between. Germline V gene sequence: CDR1 SGHTA, CDR2 FQGNSA. There are 14 residues in the CDR3. Data came from immunoSEQ multiplex PCR; TCRdb stores just in-frame clones and leaves some out. The sample lists a few hundred thousand clones; around nine tenths were seen once. The sequencing sample was made of peripheral blood. This receptor was obtained from a man in his sixties with acute or convalescent COVID-19. The genes are TRBV7-2 and TRBJ1-1, with a tentative D call TRBD1 (6 bases). In nucleotides, the CDR3 is TGTGCCAGCAGCATCGGGACATTGAACACTGAAGCTTTCTTT. It is translated as CASSIGTLNTEAFF.